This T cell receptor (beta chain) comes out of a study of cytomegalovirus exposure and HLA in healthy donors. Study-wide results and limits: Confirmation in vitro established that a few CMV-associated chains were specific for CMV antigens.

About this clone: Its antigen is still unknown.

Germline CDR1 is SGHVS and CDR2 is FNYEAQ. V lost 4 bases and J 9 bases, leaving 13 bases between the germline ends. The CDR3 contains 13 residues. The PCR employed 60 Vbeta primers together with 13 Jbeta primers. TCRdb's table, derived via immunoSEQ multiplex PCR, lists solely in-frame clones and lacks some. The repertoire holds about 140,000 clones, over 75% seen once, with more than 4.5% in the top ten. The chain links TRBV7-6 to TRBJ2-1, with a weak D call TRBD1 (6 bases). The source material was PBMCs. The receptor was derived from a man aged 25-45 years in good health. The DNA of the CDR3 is TGTGCCAGCAGCTCCGGGACACAGGTTGAGCAGTTCTTC. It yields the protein CASSSGTQVEQFF. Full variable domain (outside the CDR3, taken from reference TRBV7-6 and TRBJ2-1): GAGVSQSPRYKVTKRGQDVALRCDPISGHVSLYWYRQALGQGPEFLTYFNYEAQQDKSGLPNDRFSAERPEGSISTLTIQRTEQRDSAMYRCASSSGTQVEQFFGPGTRLTVL.